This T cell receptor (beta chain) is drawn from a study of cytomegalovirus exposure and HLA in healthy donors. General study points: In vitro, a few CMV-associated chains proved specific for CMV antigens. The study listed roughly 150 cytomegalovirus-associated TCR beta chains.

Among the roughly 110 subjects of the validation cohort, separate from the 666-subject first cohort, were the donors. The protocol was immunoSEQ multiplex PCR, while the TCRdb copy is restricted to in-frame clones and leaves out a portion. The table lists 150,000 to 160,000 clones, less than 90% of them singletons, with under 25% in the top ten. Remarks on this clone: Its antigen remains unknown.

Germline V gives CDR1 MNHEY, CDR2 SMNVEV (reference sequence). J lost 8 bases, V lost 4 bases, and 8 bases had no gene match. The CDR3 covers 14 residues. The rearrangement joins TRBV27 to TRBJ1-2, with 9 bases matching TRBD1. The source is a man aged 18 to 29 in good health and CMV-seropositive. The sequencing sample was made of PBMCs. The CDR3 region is CASSSWTGERGYTF. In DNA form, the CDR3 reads TGTGCCAGCAGTTCCTGGACAGGGGAAAGGGGCTACACCTTC.